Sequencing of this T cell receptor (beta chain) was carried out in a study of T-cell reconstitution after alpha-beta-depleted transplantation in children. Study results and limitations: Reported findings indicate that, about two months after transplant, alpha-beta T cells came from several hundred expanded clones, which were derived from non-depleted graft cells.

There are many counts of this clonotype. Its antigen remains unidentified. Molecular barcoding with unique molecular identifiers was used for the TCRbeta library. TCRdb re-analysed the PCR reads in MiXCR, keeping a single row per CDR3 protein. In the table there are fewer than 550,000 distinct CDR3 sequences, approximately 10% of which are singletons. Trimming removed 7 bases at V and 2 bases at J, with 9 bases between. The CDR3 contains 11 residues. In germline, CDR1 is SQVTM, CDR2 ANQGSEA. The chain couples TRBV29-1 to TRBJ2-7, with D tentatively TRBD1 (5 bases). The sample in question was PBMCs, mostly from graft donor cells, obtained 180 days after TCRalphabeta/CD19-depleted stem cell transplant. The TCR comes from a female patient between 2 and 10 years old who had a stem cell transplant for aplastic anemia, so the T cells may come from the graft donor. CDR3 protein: CSATTAYEQYV. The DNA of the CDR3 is TGCAGCGCCACGACAGCCTACGAGCAGTACGTC.